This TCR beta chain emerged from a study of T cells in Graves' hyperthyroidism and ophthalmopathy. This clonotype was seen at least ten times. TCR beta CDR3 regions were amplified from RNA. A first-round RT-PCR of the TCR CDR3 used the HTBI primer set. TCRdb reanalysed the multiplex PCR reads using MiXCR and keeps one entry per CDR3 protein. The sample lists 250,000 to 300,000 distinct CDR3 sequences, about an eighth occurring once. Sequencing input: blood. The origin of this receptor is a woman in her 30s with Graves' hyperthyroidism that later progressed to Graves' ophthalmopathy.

CDR3 in amino acids: CASSQTPEAETQYF. The CDR3 DNA sequence: TGTGCCAGCAGCCAGACACCCGAGGCAGAGACCCAGTACTTC. The chain couples TRBV7-9 to TRBJ2-5; D gene uncertain. The CDR3 runs to 14 residues. Germline V gene data show CDR1 as SEHNR and CDR2 as FQNEAQ (reference sequence). The V end lost 5 bases, the J end lost 4 bases, and 14 bases lay between the germline ends. Based on the CDR3 plus reference TRBV7-9 and TRBJ2-5, the full variable domain is DTGVSQNPRHKITKRGQNVTFRCDPISEHNRLYWYRQTLGQGPEFLTYFQNEAQLEKSRLLSDRFSAERPKGSFSTLEIQRTEQGDSAMYLCASSQTPEAETQYFGPGTRLLVL.